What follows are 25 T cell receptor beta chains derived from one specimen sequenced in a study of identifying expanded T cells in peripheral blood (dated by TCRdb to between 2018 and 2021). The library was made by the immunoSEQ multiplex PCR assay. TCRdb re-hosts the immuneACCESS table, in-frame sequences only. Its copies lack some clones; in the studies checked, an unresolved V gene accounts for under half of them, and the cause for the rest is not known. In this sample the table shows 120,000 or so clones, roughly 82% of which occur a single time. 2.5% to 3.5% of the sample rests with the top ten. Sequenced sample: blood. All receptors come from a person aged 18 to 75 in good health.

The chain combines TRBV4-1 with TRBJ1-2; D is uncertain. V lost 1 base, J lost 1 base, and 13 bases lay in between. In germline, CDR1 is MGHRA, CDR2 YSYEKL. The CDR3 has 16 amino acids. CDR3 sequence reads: CASSQARGPVNYGYTF. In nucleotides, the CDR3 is TGCGCCAGCAGCCAAGCCCGCGGGCCTGTTAACTATGGCTACACCTTC.

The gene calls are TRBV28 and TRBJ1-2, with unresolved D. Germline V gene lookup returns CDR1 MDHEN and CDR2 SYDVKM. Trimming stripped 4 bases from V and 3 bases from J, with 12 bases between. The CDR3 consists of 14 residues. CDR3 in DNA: TGTGCCAGCAGTTCCCCCCTGTTGGACTATGGCTACACCTTC. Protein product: CASSSPLLDYGYTF.

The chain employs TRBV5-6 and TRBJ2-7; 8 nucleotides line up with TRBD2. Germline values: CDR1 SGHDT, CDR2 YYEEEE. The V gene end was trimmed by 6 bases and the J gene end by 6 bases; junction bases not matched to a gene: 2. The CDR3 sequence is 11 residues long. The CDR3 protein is CASTAGGEQYF. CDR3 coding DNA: TGTGCCAGCACCGCGGGGGGCGAGCAGTACTTC.

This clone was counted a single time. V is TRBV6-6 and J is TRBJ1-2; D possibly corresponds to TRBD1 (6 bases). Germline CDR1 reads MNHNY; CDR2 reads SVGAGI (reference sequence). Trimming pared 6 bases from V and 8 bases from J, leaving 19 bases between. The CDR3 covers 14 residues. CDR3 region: CASRGINRADGYTF. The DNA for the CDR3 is TGTGCCAGCAGGGGGATTAACAGGGCAGACGGCTACACCTTC.

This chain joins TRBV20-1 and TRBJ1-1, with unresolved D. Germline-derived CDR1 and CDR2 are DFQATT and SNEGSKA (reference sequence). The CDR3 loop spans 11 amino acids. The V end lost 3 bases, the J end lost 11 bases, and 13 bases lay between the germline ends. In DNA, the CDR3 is TGCAGTGCTAGCATTGCAGTTGAGGCTTTCTTT. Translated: CSASIAVEAFF.

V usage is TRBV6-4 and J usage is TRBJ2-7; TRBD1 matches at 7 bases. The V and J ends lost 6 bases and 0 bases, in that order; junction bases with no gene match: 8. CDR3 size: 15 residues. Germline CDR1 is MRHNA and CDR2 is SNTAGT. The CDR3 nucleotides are TGTGCCAGCAGAACCAACAGGGGACACTCCTACGAGCAGTACTTC. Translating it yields CASRTNRGHSYEQYF.

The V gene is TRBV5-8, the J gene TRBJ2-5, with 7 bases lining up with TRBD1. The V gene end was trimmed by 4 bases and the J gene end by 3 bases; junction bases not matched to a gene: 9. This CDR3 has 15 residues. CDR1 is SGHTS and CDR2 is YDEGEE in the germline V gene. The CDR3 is CASSRSGGEKETQYF. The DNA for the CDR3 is TGTGCCAGCAGCAGGTCAGGGGGAGAAAAAGAGACCCAGTACTTC.

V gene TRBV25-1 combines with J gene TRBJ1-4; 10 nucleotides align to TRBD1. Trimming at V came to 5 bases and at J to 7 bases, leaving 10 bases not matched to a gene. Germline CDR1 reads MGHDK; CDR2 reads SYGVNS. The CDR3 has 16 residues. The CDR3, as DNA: TGTGCCAGCAGTCATAAGCAGGGGGACAGGGGTGAAAAACTGTTTTTT. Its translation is CASSHKQGDRGEKLFF.

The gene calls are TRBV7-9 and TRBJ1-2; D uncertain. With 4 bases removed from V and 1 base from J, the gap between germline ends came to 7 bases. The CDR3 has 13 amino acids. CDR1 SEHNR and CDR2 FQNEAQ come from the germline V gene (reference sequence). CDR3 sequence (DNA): TGTGCCAGCAGCTCCAGTAATAACTATGGCTACACCTTC. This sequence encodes CASSSSNNYGYTF.

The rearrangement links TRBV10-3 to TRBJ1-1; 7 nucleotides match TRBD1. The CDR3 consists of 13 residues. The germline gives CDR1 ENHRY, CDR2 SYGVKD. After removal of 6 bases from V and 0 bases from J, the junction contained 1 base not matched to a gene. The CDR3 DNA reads TGTGCCATCAGAAGGGGGCTGAACACTGAAGCTTTCTTT. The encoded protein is CAIRRGLNTEAFF.

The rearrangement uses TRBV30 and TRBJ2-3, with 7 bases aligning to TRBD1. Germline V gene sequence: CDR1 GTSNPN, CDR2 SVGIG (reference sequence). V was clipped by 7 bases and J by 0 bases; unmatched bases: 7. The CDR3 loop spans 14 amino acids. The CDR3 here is CAFIETGSTDTQYF. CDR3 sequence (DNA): TGTGCCTTTATCGAGACAGGGAGCACAGATACGCAGTATTTT.

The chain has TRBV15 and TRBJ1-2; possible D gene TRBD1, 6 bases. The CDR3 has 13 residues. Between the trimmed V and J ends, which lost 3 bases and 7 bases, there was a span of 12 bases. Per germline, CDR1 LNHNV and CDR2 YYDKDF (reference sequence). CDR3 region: CATSSEQGRGYTF. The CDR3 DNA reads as TGTGCCACCAGCAGCGAACAGGGACGTGGCTACACCTTC.

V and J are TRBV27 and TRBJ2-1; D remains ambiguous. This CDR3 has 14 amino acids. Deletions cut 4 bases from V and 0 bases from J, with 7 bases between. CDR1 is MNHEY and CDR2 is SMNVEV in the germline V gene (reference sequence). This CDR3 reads CASSSLSSYNEQFF. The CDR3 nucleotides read TGTGCCAGCAGTTCCTTGAGCTCCTACAATGAGCAGTTCTTC.

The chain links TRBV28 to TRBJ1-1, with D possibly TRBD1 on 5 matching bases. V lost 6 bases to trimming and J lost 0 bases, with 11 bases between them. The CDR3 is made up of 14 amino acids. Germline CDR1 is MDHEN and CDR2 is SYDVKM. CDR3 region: CASRDTLMNTEAFF. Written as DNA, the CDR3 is TGTGCCAGCAGGGACACCCTAATGAACACTGAAGCTTTCTTT.

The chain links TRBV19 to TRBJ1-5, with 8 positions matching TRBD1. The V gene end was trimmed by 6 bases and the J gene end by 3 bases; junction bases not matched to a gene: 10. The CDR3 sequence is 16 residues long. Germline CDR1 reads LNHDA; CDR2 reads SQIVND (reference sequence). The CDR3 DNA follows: TGTGCCAGTAGCAAATCGCAGGGACAGGTCAATCAGCCCCAGCATTTT. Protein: CASSKSQGQVNQPQHF.

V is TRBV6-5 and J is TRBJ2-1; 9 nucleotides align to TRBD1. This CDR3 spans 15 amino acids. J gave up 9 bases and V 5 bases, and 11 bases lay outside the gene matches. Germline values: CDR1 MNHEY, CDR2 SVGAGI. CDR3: CASSGQGSISSEQFF. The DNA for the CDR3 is TGTGCCAGCAGTGGACAGGGGAGTATATCGAGTGAGCAGTTCTTC.

The CDR3 protein is CASSRTGLGPLHF. DNA of the CDR3: TGTGCCAGTAGTCGGACAGGGCTCGGACCCCTCCACTTT. V usage is TRBV19 and J usage is TRBJ1-6; 8 bases agree with TRBD1. V was clipped by 5 bases and J by 12 bases; unmatched bases: 6. Per the germline V gene, CDR1 is LNHDA and CDR2 is SQIVND (reference sequence). The CDR3 runs to 13 residues.

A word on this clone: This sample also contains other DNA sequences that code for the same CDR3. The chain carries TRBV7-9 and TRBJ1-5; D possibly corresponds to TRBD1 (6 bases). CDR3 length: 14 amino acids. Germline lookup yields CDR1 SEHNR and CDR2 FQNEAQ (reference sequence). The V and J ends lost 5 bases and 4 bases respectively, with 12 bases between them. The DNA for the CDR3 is TGTGCCAGCAGCCTCGGGGGGCAGAATCAGCCCCAGCATTTT. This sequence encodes CASSLGGQNQPQHF.

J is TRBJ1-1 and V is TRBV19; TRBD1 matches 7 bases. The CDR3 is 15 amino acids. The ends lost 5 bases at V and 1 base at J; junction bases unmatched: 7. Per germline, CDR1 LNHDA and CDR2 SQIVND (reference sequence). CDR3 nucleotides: TGTGCCAGTAGTCCAAGGACAGGAGCGAACACTGAAGCTTTCTTT. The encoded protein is CASSPRTGANTEAFF.

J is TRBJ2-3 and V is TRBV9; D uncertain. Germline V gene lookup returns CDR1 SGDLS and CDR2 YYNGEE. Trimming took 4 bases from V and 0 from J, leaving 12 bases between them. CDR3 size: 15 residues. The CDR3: CASSPGPLSTDTQYF. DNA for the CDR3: TGTGCCAGCAGCCCCGGACCGTTAAGCACAGATACGCAGTATTTT. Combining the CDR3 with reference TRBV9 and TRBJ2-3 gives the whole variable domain DSGVTQTPKHLITATGQRVTLRCSPRSGDLSVYWYQQSLDQGLQFLIQYYNGEERAKGNILERFSAQQFPDLHSELNLSSLELGDSALYFCASSPGPLSTDTQYFGPGTRLTVL.

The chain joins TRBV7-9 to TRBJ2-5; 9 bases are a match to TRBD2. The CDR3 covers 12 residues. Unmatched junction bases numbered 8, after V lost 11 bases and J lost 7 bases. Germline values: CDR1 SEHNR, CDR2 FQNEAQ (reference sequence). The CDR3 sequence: CAGLAGEGTQYF. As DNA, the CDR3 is TGTGCCGGATTAGCGGGGGAAGGGACCCAGTACTTC. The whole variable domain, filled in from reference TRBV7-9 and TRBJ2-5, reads DTGVSQNPRHKITKRGQNVTFRCDPISEHNRLYWYRQTLGQGPEFLTYFQNEAQLEKSRLLSDRFSAERPKGSFSTLEIQRTEQGDSAMYLCAGLAGEGTQYFGPGTRLLVL.

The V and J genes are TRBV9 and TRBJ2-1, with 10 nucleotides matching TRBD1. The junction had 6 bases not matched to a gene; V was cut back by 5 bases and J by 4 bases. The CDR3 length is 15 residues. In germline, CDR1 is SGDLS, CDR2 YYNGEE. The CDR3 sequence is CASRRTGGGYNEQFF. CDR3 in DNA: TGTGCCAGCAGGCGGACAGGGGGTGGGTACAATGAGCAGTTCTTC.

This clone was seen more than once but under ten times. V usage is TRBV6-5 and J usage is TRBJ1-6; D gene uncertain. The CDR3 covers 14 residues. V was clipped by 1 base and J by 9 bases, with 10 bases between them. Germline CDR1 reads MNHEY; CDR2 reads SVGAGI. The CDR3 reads CASSYWVGGSPLHF. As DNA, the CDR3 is TGTGCCAGCAGTTACTGGGTGGGCGGTTCACCCCTCCACTTT.

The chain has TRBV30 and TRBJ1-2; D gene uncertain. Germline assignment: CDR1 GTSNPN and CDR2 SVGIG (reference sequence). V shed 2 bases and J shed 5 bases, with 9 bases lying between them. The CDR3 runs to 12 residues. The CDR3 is CAWSTGGYGYTF. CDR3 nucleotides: TGTGCCTGGAGTACCGGAGGATATGGCTACACCTTC.

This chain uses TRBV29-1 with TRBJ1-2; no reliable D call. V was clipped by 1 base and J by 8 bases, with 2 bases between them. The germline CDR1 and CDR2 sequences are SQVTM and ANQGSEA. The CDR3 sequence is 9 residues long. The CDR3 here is CSVEGGYTF. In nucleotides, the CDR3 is TGCAGCGTTGAAGGAGGCTACACCTTC.